This TCR beta chain was recovered during a study of identical twins. Findings and caveats of the study: Insertions ran lower in abundant cord blood beta clonotypes, though not in memory repertoires. With monozygotic twins, out-of-frame TCR alpha sharing exceeded what models estimated. With beta out-of-frame sequences, excess sharing by twins was weaker.

A universal primer site arose from template switching, and cDNA bore unique molecular identifiers. In TCRdb, the 5' RACE reads were re-called with MiXCR into one record per CDR3 protein. The sample includes just under 550,000 distinct CDR3 sequences, 13% to 15% of them seen just once. Ten or more counts support this clonotype. Its target is unknown. The sample also formed part of further work on yellow fever vaccine responses in identical twins.

The TCR sequence derives from a woman aged 18-29 years in good health. Specimen: CD4+ T cells sorted from blood.

CDR3 sequence: CASSLGGDSYNEQFF. CDR3 coding DNA: TGCGCCAGCAGCTTGGGGGGAGATTCCTACAATGAGCAGTTCTTC. V usage is TRBV5-1 and J usage is TRBJ2-1; D is perhaps TRBD2 (5 bases). Germline V CDR1 and CDR2: SGHRS, YFSETQ. The V and J ends lost 0 bases and 1 base respectively, with 8 bases between them. This CDR3 spans 15 amino acids.